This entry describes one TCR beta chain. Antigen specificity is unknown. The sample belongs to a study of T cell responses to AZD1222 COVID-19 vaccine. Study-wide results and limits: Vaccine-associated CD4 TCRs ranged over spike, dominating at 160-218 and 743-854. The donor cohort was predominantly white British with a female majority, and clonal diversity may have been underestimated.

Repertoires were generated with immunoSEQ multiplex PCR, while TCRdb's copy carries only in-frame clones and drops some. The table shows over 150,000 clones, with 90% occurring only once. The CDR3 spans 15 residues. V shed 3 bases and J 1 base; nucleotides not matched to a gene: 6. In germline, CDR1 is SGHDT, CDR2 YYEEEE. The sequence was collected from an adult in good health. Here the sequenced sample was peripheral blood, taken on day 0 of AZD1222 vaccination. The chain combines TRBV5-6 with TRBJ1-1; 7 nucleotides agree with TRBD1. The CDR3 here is CASSSWTGPNTEAFF. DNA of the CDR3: TGTGCCAGCAGCTCTTGGACAGGCCCGAACACTGAAGCTTTCTTT.